The 20 T cell receptor beta chains reported below all come from one sample, sequenced in a study of T-cell reconstitution after alpha-beta-depleted transplantation in children. The TCRbeta library incorporated unique molecular identifiers. A single record per CDR3 protein comes from TCRdb applying MiXCR to the PCR reads. In the table there are about 980,000 distinct CDR3 sequences, roughly 29% of which are singletons. The source material was PBMCs, mostly from graft donor cells, sampled 360 days after TCRalphabeta/CD19-depleted stem cell transplant. The receptors were sampled from a boy in the first two years of life who had a stem cell transplant for SCID, so the T cells may come from the graft donor.

This chain joins TRBV28 and TRBJ2-7, with unresolved D. There are 13 residues in the CDR3. Per germline, CDR1 MDHEN and CDR2 SYDVKM. With 1 base removed from V and 6 bases from J, the gap between germline ends came to 10 bases. CDR3 nucleotides: TGTGCCAGCAGTTTATCCCACCCGCGCGAGCAGTACTTC. Amino acid sequence: CASSLSHPREQYF. Full variable domain (remainder filled in from reference TRBV28 and TRBJ2-7): DVKVTQSSRYLVKRTGEKVFLECVQDMDHENMFWYRQDPGLGLRLIYFSYDVKMKEKGDIPEGYSVSREKKERFSLILESASTNQTSMYLCASSLSHPREQYFGPGTRLTVT.

V usage is TRBV7-3 and J usage is TRBJ2-2; no firm D call. The CDR3 runs 14 residues. The V end was cut by 6 bases, the J end by 6 bases, with 14 bases between. Germline assignment: CDR1 SGHTA and CDR2 FQGTGA. CDR3 in amino acids: CASRIEVGSGELFF. Written as DNA, the CDR3 is TGTGCCAGCAGGATTGAGGTGGGATCCGGGGAGCTGTTTTTT. Based on the CDR3 plus reference TRBV7-3 and TRBJ2-2, the full variable domain is GAGVSQTPSNKVTEKGKYVELRCDPISGHTALYWYRQSLGQGPEFLIYFQGTGAADDSGLPNDRFFAVRPEGSVSTLKIQRTERGDSAVYLCASRIEVGSGELFFGEGSRLTVL.

The chain is built from TRBV6-1 and TRBJ1-2; the match to TRBD1 covers 8 bases. Germline loops: CDR1 MNHNS, CDR2 SASEGT. Losses at the gene ends were 3 bases for V and 8 bases for J; bases not matched to a gene: 8. The CDR3 consists of 14 residues. The CDR3 nucleotides are TGTGCCAGCAGTGAGGACAGGGAGATTTGGGGCTACACCTTC. Protein: CASSEDREIWGYTF.

The rearrangement links TRBV27 to TRBJ2-3; D tentatively fits TRBD1 or TRBD2 (5 bases each). The CDR3 consists of 14 residues. The germline gives CDR1 MNHEY, CDR2 SMNVEV (reference sequence). Between the trimmed V and J ends, which lost 3 bases and 5 bases, there was a span of 12 bases. Written as DNA, the CDR3 is TGTGCCAGCAGTTTGGCCGGGACCGGAGATACGCAGTATTTT. Translating it yields CASSLAGTGDTQYF.

This clonotype has a handful of counts. This chain joins TRBV7-2 and TRBJ1-1; possibly TRBD1 for D (5 bases). The CDR3 spans 15 residues. V shed 3 bases and J shed 1 base, with 12 bases lying between them. Germline V gene data show CDR1 as SGHTA and CDR2 as FQGNSA. In DNA, the CDR3 is TGTGCCAGCAGCTTTGGCGGACACCCGAACACTGAAGCTTTCTTT. As protein: CASSFGGHPNTEAFF.

The chain uses TRBV6-5 and TRBJ2-7; D unclear. Trimming pared 6 bases from V and 3 bases from J, leaving 12 bases between. The CDR3 is 13 residues long. Looked up from germline, CDR1 is MNHEY and CDR2 is SVGAGI. The CDR3 bases are TGTGCCAGCAGAAGGGTGCCGAGCTACGAGCAGTACTTC. It encodes CASRRVPSYEQYF.

In this sample, this clonotype turned up many times. The gene calls are TRBV7-9 and TRBJ2-2; D is perhaps TRBD1 (5 bases). Germline assignment: CDR1 SEHNR and CDR2 FQNEAQ (reference sequence). The ends were cut back, 1 base at V and 3 bases at J, with 9 bases in the middle. This CDR3 has 15 amino acids. Here the CDR3 DNA reads TGTGCCAGCAGCTTAGTTACAGGAGACACCGGGGAGCTGTTTTTT. It encodes CASSLVTGDTGELFF.

V gene TRBV12-3 or TRBV12-4 combines with J gene TRBJ2-7; a possible D gene is TRBD1 (6 bases). This CDR3 is built from 16 residues. V lost 3 bases, J lost 0 bases, and 15 bases lay in between. The CDR3 protein is CASSFLHRAPSYEQYF. The CDR3 DNA reads TGTGCCAGCAGTTTCCTCCACAGGGCCCCCTCCTACGAGCAGTACTTC.

The CDR3 protein is CASSFGDRVITEQFF. In DNA form, the CDR3 reads TGTGCCAGCAGTTTTGGTGACAGGGTAATCACTGAGCAGTTCTTC. This chain links TRBV28 with TRBJ2-1, with TRBD1 identical over 7 bases. Germline assignment: CDR1 MDHEN and CDR2 SYDVKM. The CDR3 is 15 amino acids. Unmatched junction bases numbered 11, after V lost 3 bases and J lost 9 bases. The whole variable domain, remainder taken from reference TRBV28 and TRBJ2-1, is DVKVTQSSRYLVKRTGEKVFLECVQDMDHENMFWYRQDPGLGLRLIYFSYDVKMKEKGDIPEGYSVSREKKERFSLILESASTNQTSMYLCASSFGDRVITEQFFGPGTRLTVL.

This clonotype was counted only a few times. V gene TRBV28 combines with J gene TRBJ1-1; D uncertain. CDR1 and CDR2 from the germline V gene are MDHEN and SYDVKM. The CDR3 consists of 15 residues. Trimming took 2 bases from V and 1 from J, leaving 11 bases between them. The CDR3 sequence is CASSLPSLSNTEAFF. In nucleotides, the CDR3 is TGTGCCAGCAGTTTACCCTCCCTTTCGAACACTGAAGCTTTCTTT.

The chain couples TRBV12-3 or TRBV12-4 to TRBJ1-1, with D hard to call. V gave up 4 bases and J gave up 13 bases, with 16 bases separating them. The CDR3 extends over 12 amino acids. CDR3 sequence (DNA): TGTGCCAGCAGTTCGTCGGGAGCCCTAGGTTTCTTT. Residues: CASSSSGALGFF.

This clonotype was recorded a few times. V usage is TRBV28 and J usage is TRBJ1-1, with TRBD1 identical over 10 bases. The CDR3 totals 15 residues. Unmatched junction bases numbered 8, after V lost 7 bases and J lost 3 bases. Germline loops: CDR1 MDHEN, CDR2 SYDVKM. CDR3 amino acids: CASTGADRGDTEAFF. The CDR3 coding sequence is TGTGCCAGCACTGGAGCGGACAGGGGGGACACTGAAGCTTTCTTT.

This clonotype was recorded a few times. V is TRBV7-9 and J is TRBJ1-4; TRBD1 agrees at 8 bases. After removal of 0 bases from V and 4 bases from J, the junction contained 13 bases not matched to a gene. This CDR3 is 19 amino acids long. CDR1 and CDR2 (germline): SEHNR, FQNEAQ (reference sequence). The CDR3 sequence is CASSLAHRTGSRINEKLFF. CDR3 bases: TGTGCCAGCAGCTTAGCCCACCGGACAGGGAGCAGGATTAATGAAAAACTGTTTTTT.

The sample holds many counts of this clonotype. The chain combines TRBV7-9 with TRBJ1-1; D gene unclear. The CDR3 loop spans 15 amino acids. V was pared by 3 bases and J by 1 base, with 12 bases between. Germline V gene lookup returns CDR1 SEHNR and CDR2 FQNEAQ (reference sequence). The CDR3 nucleotides are TGTGCCAGCAGCTTTTATGTCGGCTCGAACACTGAAGCTTTCTTT. Translated, it gives CASSFYVGSNTEAFF.

This clonotype was observed many times. The J gene is TRBJ2-2, the V gene TRBV20-1; no definite D call. The CDR3 length is 15 residues. The germline gives CDR1 DFQATT, CDR2 SNEGSKA (reference sequence). The V gene lost 0 bases and the J gene lost 6 bases, with 14 bases spanning the gap. CDR3 sequence: CSAREMGFRSGELFF. CDR3 DNA: TGCAGTGCTAGAGAGATGGGGTTTAGGTCCGGGGAGCTGTTTTTT.

The V and J genes are TRBV12-3 or TRBV12-4 and TRBJ2-7; D remains ambiguous. The CDR3 is made up of 14 amino acids. Deletions cut 5 bases from V and 1 base from J, with 12 bases between. The CDR3 bases are TGTGCCAGCAGTACGACATGGCCTTCCTACGAGCAGTACTTC. Protein product: CASSTTWPSYEQYF.

This clonotype occurred a few times. The rearrangement links TRBV9 to TRBJ2-7; 8 bases line up with TRBD1. Trimming cost V 4 bases and J 4 bases; bases outside gene matches: 10. Germline V lookup: CDR1 SGDLS, CDR2 YYNGEE. This CDR3 has 15 amino acids. CDR3 region: CASSFHPGQVYEQYF. The CDR3 nucleotides read TGTGCCAGCAGCTTCCACCCGGGACAGGTTTACGAGCAGTACTTC.

This clonotype was seen a few times. This chain links TRBV7-2 with TRBJ1-1; 9 bases are a match to TRBD1. V dropped 5 bases and J dropped 13; count of bases not matched to a gene: 11. The CDR3 extends over 13 amino acids. Germline assignment: CDR1 SGHTA and CDR2 FQGNSA. The CDR3 DNA sequence: TGTGCCAGCAGCCCACAGGGGGCCCGGTATGGTTTCTTT. Protein: CASSPQGARYGFF.

The chain is built from TRBV7-9 and TRBJ2-5; 8 nucleotides line up with TRBD2. The CDR3 extends over 14 amino acids. Germline loops: CDR1 SEHNR, CDR2 FQNEAQ (reference sequence). Trimming at V came to 4 bases and at J to 4 bases, leaving 5 bases not matched to a gene. CDR3 region: CASSSGREGETQYF. The CDR3 DNA sequence: TGTGCCAGCAGCTCCGGCCGGGAGGGAGAGACCCAGTACTTC.

The rearrangement uses TRBV9 and TRBJ2-1; D is perhaps TRBD1 or TRBD2 (5 bases each). V gave up 4 bases and J gave up 4 bases, with 15 bases separating them. The CDR3 covers 15 residues. Germline CDR1 SGDLS, CDR2 YYNGEE. CDR3 coding DNA: TGTGCCAGCAGCCGGTGGGGGTTGCCTTACAATGAGCAGTTCTTC. Translation: CASSRWGLPYNEQFF.